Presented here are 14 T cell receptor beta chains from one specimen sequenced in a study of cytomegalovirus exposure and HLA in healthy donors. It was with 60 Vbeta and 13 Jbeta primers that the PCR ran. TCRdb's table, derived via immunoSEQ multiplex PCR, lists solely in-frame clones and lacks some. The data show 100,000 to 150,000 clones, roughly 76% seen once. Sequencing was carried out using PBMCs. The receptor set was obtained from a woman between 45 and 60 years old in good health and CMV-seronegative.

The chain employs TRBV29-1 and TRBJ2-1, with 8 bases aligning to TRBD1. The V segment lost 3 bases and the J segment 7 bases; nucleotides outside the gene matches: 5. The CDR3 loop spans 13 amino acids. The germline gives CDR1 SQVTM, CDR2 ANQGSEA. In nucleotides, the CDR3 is TGCAGCGTTGATAGTACAGGGGGGAATGAGCAGTTCTTC. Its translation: CSVDSTGGNEQFF.

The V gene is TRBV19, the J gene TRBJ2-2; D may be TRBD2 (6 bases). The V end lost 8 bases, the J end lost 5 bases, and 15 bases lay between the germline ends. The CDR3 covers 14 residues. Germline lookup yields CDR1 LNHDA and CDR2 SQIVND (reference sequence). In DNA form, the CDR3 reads TGTGCCAGTTACTCGCGCGGGGAGACCGGGGAGCTGTTTTTT. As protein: CASYSRGETGELFF.

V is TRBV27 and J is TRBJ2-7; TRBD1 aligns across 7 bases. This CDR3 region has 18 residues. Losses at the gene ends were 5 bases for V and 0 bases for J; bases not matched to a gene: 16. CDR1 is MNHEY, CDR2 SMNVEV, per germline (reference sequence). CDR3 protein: CASSQTGMGQFSSYEQYF. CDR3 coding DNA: TGTGCCAGCAGTCAGACAGGGATGGGTCAATTCAGCTCCTACGAGCAGTACTTC.

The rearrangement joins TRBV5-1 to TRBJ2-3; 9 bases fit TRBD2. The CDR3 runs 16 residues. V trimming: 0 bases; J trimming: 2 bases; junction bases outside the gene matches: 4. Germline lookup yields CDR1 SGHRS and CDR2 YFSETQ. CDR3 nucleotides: TGCGCCAGCAGCTTGGAGACTAGCGGACTCACAGATACGCAGTATTTT. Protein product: CASSLETSGLTDTQYF. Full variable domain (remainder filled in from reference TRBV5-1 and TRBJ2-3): KAGVTQTPRYLIKTRGQQVTLSCSPISGHRSVSWYQQTPGQGLQFLFEYFSETQRNKGNFPGRFSGRQFSNSRSEMNVSTLELGDSALYLCASSLETSGLTDTQYFGPGTRLTVL.

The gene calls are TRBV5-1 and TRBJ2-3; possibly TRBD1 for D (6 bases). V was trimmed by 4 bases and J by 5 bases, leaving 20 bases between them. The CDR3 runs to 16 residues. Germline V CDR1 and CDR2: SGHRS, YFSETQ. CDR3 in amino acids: CASSAETGSGLDTQYF. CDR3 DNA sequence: TGCGCCAGCAGCGCCGAGACAGGCTCCGGGCTAGATACGCAGTATTTT. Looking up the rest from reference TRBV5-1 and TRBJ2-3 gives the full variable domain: KAGVTQTPRYLIKTRGQQVTLSCSPISGHRSVSWYQQTPGQGLQFLFEYFSETQRNKGNFPGRFSGRQFSNSRSEMNVSTLELGDSALYLCASSAETGSGLDTQYFGPGTRLTVL.

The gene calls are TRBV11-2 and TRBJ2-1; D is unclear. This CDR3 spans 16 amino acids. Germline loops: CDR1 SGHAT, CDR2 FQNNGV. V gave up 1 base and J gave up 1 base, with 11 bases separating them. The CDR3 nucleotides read TGTGCCAGCAGCTTAGCTGGTCGCGGTTCCTACAATGAGCAGTTCTTC. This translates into CASSLAGRGSYNEQFF.

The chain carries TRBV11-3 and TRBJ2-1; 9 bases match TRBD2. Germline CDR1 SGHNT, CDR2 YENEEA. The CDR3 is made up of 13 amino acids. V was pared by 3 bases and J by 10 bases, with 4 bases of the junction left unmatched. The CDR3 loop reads CASSLTSGREQFF. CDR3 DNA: TGTGCCAGCAGCTTGACTAGCGGAAGGGAGCAGTTCTTC.

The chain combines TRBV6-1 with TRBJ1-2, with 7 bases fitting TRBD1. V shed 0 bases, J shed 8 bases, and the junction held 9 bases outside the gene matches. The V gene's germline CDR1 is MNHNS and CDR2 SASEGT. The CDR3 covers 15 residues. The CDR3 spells CASSEAEDRPFGYTF. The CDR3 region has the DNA TGTGCCAGCAGTGAAGCGGAGGACAGGCCGTTCGGCTACACCTTC.

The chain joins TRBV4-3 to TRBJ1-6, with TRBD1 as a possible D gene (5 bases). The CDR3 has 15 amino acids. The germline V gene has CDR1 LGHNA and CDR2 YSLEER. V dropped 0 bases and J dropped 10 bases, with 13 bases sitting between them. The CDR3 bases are TGCGCCAGCAGCCAAGATTCAGGGATCGGCTCACCCCTCCACTTT. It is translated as CASSQDSGIGSPLHF.

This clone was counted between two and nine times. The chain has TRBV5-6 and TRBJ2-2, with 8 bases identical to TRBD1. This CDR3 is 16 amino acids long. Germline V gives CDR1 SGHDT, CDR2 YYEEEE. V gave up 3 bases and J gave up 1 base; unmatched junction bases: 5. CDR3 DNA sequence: TGTGCCAGCAGCTACACAGGGGGATGGAACACCGGGGAGCTGTTTTTT. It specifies CASSYTGGWNTGELFF. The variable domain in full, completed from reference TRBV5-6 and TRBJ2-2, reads DAGVTQSPTHLIKTRGQQVTLRCSPKSGHDTVSWYQQALGQGPQFIFQYYEEEERQRGNFPDRFSGHQFPNYSSELNVNALLLGDSALYLCASSYTGGWNTGELFFGEGSRLTVL.

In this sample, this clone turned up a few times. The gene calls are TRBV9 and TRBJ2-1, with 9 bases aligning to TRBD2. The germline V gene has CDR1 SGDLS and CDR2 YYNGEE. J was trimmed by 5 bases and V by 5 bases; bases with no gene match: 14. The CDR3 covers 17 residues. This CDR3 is CASSADLGAGGHNEQFF. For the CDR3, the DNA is TGTGCCAGCAGTGCCGACCTGGGAGCGGGGGGCCACAATGAGCAGTTCTTC.

The DNA for the CDR3 is TGTGCCAGCTCACCGGGTTTCGTTTCGATACAGGGAGGCAATCAGCCCCAGCATTTT. This sequence encodes CASSPGFVSIQGGNQPQHF. The gene calls are TRBV18 and TRBJ1-5; the D gene is possibly TRBD1 (6 bases). CDR1 is KGHSH and CDR2 is LQKENI in the germline V gene. This CDR3 is built from 19 residues. V lost 3 bases, J lost 2 bases, and 23 bases lay in between.

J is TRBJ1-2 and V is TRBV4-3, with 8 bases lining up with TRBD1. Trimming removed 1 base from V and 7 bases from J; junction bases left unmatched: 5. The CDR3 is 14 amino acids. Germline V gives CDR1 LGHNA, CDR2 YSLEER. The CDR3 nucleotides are TGCGCCAGCAGCCAAGGACAGGGGATCGGTGGCTACACCTTC. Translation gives CASSQGQGIGGYTF.

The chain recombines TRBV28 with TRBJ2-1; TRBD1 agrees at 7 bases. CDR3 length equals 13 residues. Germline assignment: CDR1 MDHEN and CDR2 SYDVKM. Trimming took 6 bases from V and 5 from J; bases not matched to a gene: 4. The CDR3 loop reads CASSVDRNNEQFF. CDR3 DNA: TGTGCCAGCAGCGTGGACAGGAACAATGAGCAGTTCTTC.